This entry lists 25 T cell receptor beta chains sequenced from one sample in a study of cytomegalovirus exposure and HLA in healthy donors. The PCR had 60 Vbeta and 13 Jbeta primers. Using immunoSEQ multiplex PCR, the repertoire was profiled, and TCRdb retains in-frame clones only, with some absent. Among roughly 120,000 clones, roughly three quarters were seen once, and the ten largest hold about 6.8%. The sequenced sample consisted of PBMCs. The receptors stem from a man aged 25 to 45 in good health and CMV-seropositive.

V usage is TRBV27 and J usage is TRBJ2-1; 13 nucleotides line up with TRBD2. Germline V gene lookup returns CDR1 MNHEY and CDR2 SMNVEV (reference sequence). The CDR3 covers 15 residues. The V gene end was trimmed by 5 bases and the J gene end by 6 bases; junction bases not matched to a gene: 4. The CDR3 region is CASSSRTSGGNEQFF. The CDR3 nucleotides read TGTGCCAGCAGTAGCCGGACTAGCGGGGGCAATGAGCAGTTCTTC.

The chain couples TRBV25-1 to TRBJ2-7; D is perhaps TRBD1 (6 bases). The germline V gene encodes CDR1 MGHDK and CDR2 SYGVNS. Trimming stripped 5 bases from V and 4 bases from J, with 18 bases between. The CDR3 length is 15 residues. The CDR3 DNA reads as TGTGCCAGCAGTTCCAAAGGGGGACCGAGATACGAGCAGTACTTC. Residues: CASSSKGGPRYEQYF.

The chain is built from TRBV19 and TRBJ1-5; TRBD1 might be the D (6 bases). The CDR3 is 18 amino acids. V shed 3 bases and J shed 4 bases, with 22 bases lying between them. Germline V CDR1 and CDR2: LNHDA, SQIVND (reference sequence). CDR3 residues: CASSMYWVSMTGNQPQHF. CDR3 nucleotides: TGTGCCAGTAGTATGTACTGGGTTAGTATGACAGGAAATCAGCCCCAGCATTTT.

The chain uses TRBV4-3 and TRBJ1-5; no clear D gene. This CDR3 has 13 residues. V shed 1 base and J shed 4 bases, with 5 bases lying between them. The germline V gene encodes CDR1 LGHNA and CDR2 YSLEER. CDR3 protein: CASSQGVNQPQHF. In DNA form, the CDR3 reads TGCGCCAGCAGCCAAGGAGTTAATCAGCCCCAGCATTTT.

This clone showed up just a few times. The chain has TRBV7-2 and TRBJ1-6; D gene ambiguous. The V gene's germline CDR1 is SGHTA and CDR2 FQGNSA. Between the trimmed V and J ends, which lost 5 bases and 7 bases, there was a span of 9 bases. The CDR3 spans 13 residues. CDR3 sequence reads: CASSTTGNSPLHF. In DNA, the CDR3 is TGTGCCAGCAGCACGACGGGGAATTCACCCCTCCACTTT.

The chain couples TRBV5-5 to TRBJ1-3; 7 nucleotides match TRBD1. V shed 2 bases, J shed 3 bases, and the junction held 11 bases outside the gene matches. This CDR3 spans 17 amino acids. Per the germline V gene, CDR1 is SGHKS and CDR2 is YYEKEE (reference sequence). CDR3 loop: CASSFTTGSAVGNTIYF. DNA of the CDR3: TGTGCCAGCAGCTTCACGACAGGGTCCGCAGTTGGAAACACCATATATTTT. Combining the CDR3 with reference TRBV5-5 and TRBJ1-3 gives the whole variable domain DAGVTQSPTHLIKTRGQQVTLRCSPISGHKSVSWYQQVLGQGPQFIFQYYEKEERGRGNFPDRFSARQFPNYSSELNVNALLLGDSALYLCASSFTTGSAVGNTIYFGEGSWLTVV.

This clone was observed a handful of times. The J gene is TRBJ1-6, the V gene TRBV5-1; possibly TRBD1 for D (5 bases). Germline lookup yields CDR1 SGHRS and CDR2 YFSETQ. The germline V and J ends were trimmed by 2 bases and 10 bases, with 13 bases remaining between them. The CDR3 has 14 residues. CDR3 sequence: CASSFRQFGSPLHF. DNA for the CDR3: TGCGCCAGCAGCTTCCGACAGTTCGGCTCACCCCTCCACTTT.

This chain links TRBV6-5 with TRBJ2-1; no clear D. V lost 5 bases to trimming and J lost 0 bases, with 8 bases between them. This CDR3 is 14 amino acids long. Germline lookup yields CDR1 MNHEY and CDR2 SVGAGI. In DNA, the CDR3 is TGTGCCAGCAGTCCACAGAGCTCCTACAATGAGCAGTTCTTC. This encodes CASSPQSSYNEQFF.

The chain uses TRBV29-1 and TRBJ1-2; D uncertain. Trimming shortened V by 2 bases and J by 1 base, and 5 bases separated the two germline ends. CDR1 is SQVTM and CDR2 is ANQGSEA in the germline V gene. The CDR3 runs 12 residues. This CDR3 is CSVERDNYGYTF. The CDR3 DNA reads as TGCAGCGTTGAACGGGATAACTATGGCTACACCTTC.

The rearrangement links TRBV19 to TRBJ1-1; no clear D. Per germline, CDR1 LNHDA and CDR2 SQIVND (reference sequence). V gave up 5 bases and J gave up 7 bases, with 20 bases separating them. The CDR3 totals 15 residues. CDR3 sequence: CASSRRGGTFNEAFF. The CDR3 DNA is TGTGCCAGTAGTCGTCGGGGAGGAACATTTAATGAAGCTTTCTTT.

The chain links TRBV5-4 to TRBJ2-7; the D is unclear. V lost 4 bases, J lost 0 bases, and 8 bases lay in between. The CDR3 is 13 amino acids. The germline gives CDR1 SGHNT, CDR2 YYREEE (reference sequence). The CDR3 reads CASSVPDSYEQYF. Here the CDR3 DNA reads TGTGCCAGCAGCGTACCAGACTCCTACGAGCAGTACTTC.

J is TRBJ2-7 and V is TRBV7-6; D uncertain. Per germline, CDR1 SGHVS and CDR2 FNYEAQ. CDR3 length equals 12 residues. Trimming cost V 5 bases and J 3 bases, with 8 bases left between them. This chain's CDR3 is CASSLTGYEQYF. The CDR3 DNA follows: TGTGCCAGCAGCCTAACCGGCTACGAGCAGTACTTC.

This clone showed up just a few times. The chain recombines TRBV27 with TRBJ2-1; 11 positions match TRBD2. The CDR3 has 14 amino acids. J lost 5 bases, V lost 6 bases, and 3 bases had no gene match. Germline V gene lookup returns CDR1 MNHEY and CDR2 SMNVEV (reference sequence). The CDR3 coding sequence is TGTGCCAGCAGGGTACTAGCGGGGGACAATGAGCAGTTCTTC. It encodes CASRVLAGDNEQFF.

For the CDR3, the DNA is TGCAGCGCCTGGACTAGCGGATCCTACAATGAGCAGTTCTTC. Amino acids: CSAWTSGSYNEQFF. The V gene is TRBV29-1, the J gene TRBJ2-1; 10 bases map to TRBD2. The V and J ends lost 7 bases and 1 base, in that order; junction bases with no gene match: 4. This CDR3 is built from 14 residues. Germline V gives CDR1 SQVTM, CDR2 ANQGSEA.

The chain links TRBV6-5 to TRBJ1-3, with D perhaps matching TRBD1 (5 bases). This CDR3 region has 11 residues. Germline loops: CDR1 MNHEY, CDR2 SVGAGI. V lost 8 bases and J lost 7, with 9 bases in between. DNA for the CDR3: TGTGCCAGCGGGGCCGTGAACACCATATATTTT. It specifies CASGAVNTIYF.

The V gene is TRBV4-1, the J gene TRBJ2-5; D is possibly TRBD2 (5 bases). In germline, CDR1 is MGHRA, CDR2 YSYEKL. This CDR3 contains 16 residues. The V gene lost 1 base and the J gene lost 2 bases, with 14 bases spanning the gap. CDR3 amino acids: CASSQVSPSGQETQYF. CDR3 sequence (DNA): TGCGCCAGCAGCCAAGTCAGTCCCAGCGGACAAGAGACCCAGTACTTC.

This chain links TRBV18 with TRBJ1-1, with a possible D match to TRBD1 (5 bases). This CDR3 is built from 15 residues. Per germline, CDR1 KGHSH and CDR2 LQKENI. The germline V and J ends were trimmed by 0 bases and 4 bases, with 12 bases remaining between them. This CDR3 is CASSPPQGATTEAFF. In DNA form, the CDR3 reads TGTGCCAGCTCACCACCCCAAGGGGCGACCACTGAAGCTTTCTTT. The variable domain in full, completed from reference TRBV18 and TRBJ1-1, reads NAGVMQNPRHLVRRRGQEARLRCSPMKGHSHVYWYRQLPEEGLKFMVYLQKENIIDESGMPKERFSAEFPKEGPSILRIQQVVRGDSAAYFCASSPPQGATTEAFFGQGTRLTVV.

The chain combines TRBV21-1 with TRBJ2-7; TRBD1 is taken as the D call from the table, unchecked against the DNA. TRBV21-1 is given as a pseudogene. This CDR3 contains 16 residues. This chain's CDR3 is CASSTRQQGEPYEQYF. The CDR3 DNA sequence: TGTGCCAGCAGCACCCGTCAGCAGGGGGAACCCTACGAGCAGTACTTC.

The V call is TRBV11-3, the J call TRBJ2-3; tentatively, D is TRBD1 (6 bases). This CDR3 has 15 amino acids. V was pared by 4 bases and J by 5 bases, with 16 bases between. Germline V CDR1 and CDR2: SGHNT, YENEEA. In DNA, the CDR3 is TGTGCCAGCAGCTCCTTCAGGGGACGGATAGATACGCAGTATTTT. Amino acid sequence: CASSSFRGRIDTQYF. Filled out from reference TRBV11-3 and TRBJ2-3, the complete variable domain reads EAGVVQSPRYKIIEKKQPVAFWCNPISGHNTLYWYLQNLGQGPELLIRYENEEAVDDSQLPKDRFSAERLKGVDSTLKIQPAELGDSAVYLCASSSFRGRIDTQYFGPGTRLTVL.

This clone turned up a few times. The V call is TRBV6-6, the J call TRBJ1-1, with 7 bases that match TRBD1. Trimming took 2 bases from V and 1 from J; bases not matched to a gene: 4. The CDR3 spans 15 residues. Germline loops: CDR1 MNHNY, CDR2 SVGAGI (reference sequence). The CDR3 DNA is TGTGCCAGCAGTTACGGTTCAGGGGGGAACACTGAAGCTTTCTTT. Translation: CASSYGSGGNTEAFF.

This chain links TRBV30 with TRBJ1-2; 9 nucleotides align to TRBD1. This CDR3 comprises 15 residues. Trimming cost V 5 bases and J 4 bases; bases outside gene matches: 11. Per germline, CDR1 GTSNPN and CDR2 SVGIG (reference sequence). CDR3 coding DNA: TGTGCCTGGGGGTTACAGGGGGCGAGTTTCTATGGCTACACCTTC. Its translation is CAWGLQGASFYGYTF.

The V and J genes are TRBV6-5 and TRBJ1-3; D is unclear. CDR1 is MNHEY, CDR2 SVGAGI, per germline. Between the trimmed V and J ends, which lost 7 bases and 0 bases, there was a span of 10 bases. This CDR3 has 14 residues. The CDR3 nucleotides read TGTGCCAGCACGAGCGTATACTCTGGAAACACCATATATTTT. Translating it yields CASTSVYSGNTIYF.

This clone was observed a handful of times. The chain joins TRBV19 to TRBJ1-1; no clear D. CDR1 is LNHDA, CDR2 SQIVND, per germline (reference sequence). There are 15 residues in the CDR3. V was clipped by 5 bases and J by 1 base, with 14 bases between them. This CDR3 is CASSASSNWNTEAFF. CDR3 DNA: TGTGCCAGTAGTGCCTCGAGTAATTGGAACACTGAAGCTTTCTTT.

Details on this clone: The DNA is omitted, as the CDR3 cannot be located on it reliably, and the CDR3 follows TCRdb's listing. V usage is TRBV11-2 and J usage is TRBJ1-1; TRBD1, the table's D call, lacks a check against the DNA. Germline V lookup: CDR1 SGHAT, CDR2 FQNNGV. The CDR3 contains 15 residues when both ends are counted. CDR3 region: CASSFGPGGNTEAFF.

The CDR3 loop is CASSRDSLRADTQYF. DNA of the CDR3: TGTGCCAGCAGCCGGGACTCTCTGCGGGCAGATACGCAGTATTTT. V is TRBV14 and J is TRBJ2-3, with D perhaps TRBD2 (6 bases). CDR1 and CDR2 from the germline V gene are SGHDN and FVKESK. Trimming took off 4 bases at V and 4 bases at J, with 15 bases between the two ends. The CDR3 has 15 residues.